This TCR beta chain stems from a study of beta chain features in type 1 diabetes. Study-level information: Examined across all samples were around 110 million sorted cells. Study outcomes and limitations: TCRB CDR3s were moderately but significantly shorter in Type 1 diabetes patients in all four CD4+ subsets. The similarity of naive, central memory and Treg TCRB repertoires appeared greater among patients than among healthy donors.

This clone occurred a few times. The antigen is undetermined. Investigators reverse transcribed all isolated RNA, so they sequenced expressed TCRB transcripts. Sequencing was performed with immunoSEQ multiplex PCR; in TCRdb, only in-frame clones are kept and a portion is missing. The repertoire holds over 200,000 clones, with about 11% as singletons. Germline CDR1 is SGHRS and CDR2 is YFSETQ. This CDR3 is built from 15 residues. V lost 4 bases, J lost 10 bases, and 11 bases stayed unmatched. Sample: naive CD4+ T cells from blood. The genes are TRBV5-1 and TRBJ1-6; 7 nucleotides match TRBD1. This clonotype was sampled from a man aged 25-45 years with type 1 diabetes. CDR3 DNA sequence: TGCGCCAGCAGCCCCCTCTCCGACAGGGAATCACCCCTCCACTTT. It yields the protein CASSPLSDRESPLHF.